A selection of T cell receptor beta chains follows, all from one sample in a study of Ad26.COV2.S vaccination and SARS-CoV-2 variants. Sequencing used immunoSEQ multiplex PCR; TCRdb keeps in-frame clones, though not all of them. This table has over 400,000 clones, 90% appearing once. This specimen was peripheral blood, taken in a trial of Ad26.COV2.S vaccine versus placebo. These receptors originate from a person aged 18-65 years who received the Ad26.COV2.S COVID-19 vaccine or a placebo. Both conserved end residues are part of each CDR3. A D gene is named only where the DNA matches it firmly. Clone size is stated in some rows and not others, as once, few, many or a class when expanded.

D gene	J gene	clone size	V gene	CDR3 length	CDR3 DNA	CDR3 protein
TRBD2	TRBJ2-2	.	TRBV4-3	17	TGCGCCAGCAGCCAGTACGCTAGCGGGATGAACACCGGGGAGCTGTTTTTT	CASSQYASGMNTGELFF
TRBD2	TRBJ2-3	.	TRBV6-2/TRBV6-3	15	TGTGCCAGCAGCCCCGTAGCGGGAGGGGCGGATACGCAGTATTTT	CASSPVAGGADTQYF
TRBD1	TRBJ2-7	.	TRBV28	15	TGTGCCAGCAGTTTATCGGCAGGGGGCGCGTACGAGCAGTACTTC	CASSLSAGGAYEQYF
TRBD2	TRBJ2-2	many	TRBV24-1	14	TGTGCCACCAGTGACGGTAGCGGGGAGCGGGAGCTGTTTTTT	CATSDGSGERELFF
.	TRBJ2-5	.	TRBV28	13	TGTGCCAGTCTTTCTAGCCGGGTAGAGACCCAGTACTTC	CASLSSRVETQYF
.	TRBJ2-2	.	TRBV5-4	16	TGTGCCAGCAGCTTACCGGACGCCTCGAACACCGGGGAGCTGTTTTTT	CASSLPDASNTGELFF
.	TRBJ1-1	.	TRBV27	14	TGTGCCAGCAGTTTAGAGCAGGGGAGGACTGAAGCTTTCTTT	CASSLEQGRTEAFF
.	TRBJ2-6	.	TRBV7-2	14	TGTGCCAGCAGCCGGAACTCTGGGGCCAACGTCCTGACTTTC	CASSRNSGANVLTF
TRBD2	TRBJ2-4	.	TRBV3-1/TRBV3-2	14	TGTGCCAGCAGCCAAGCTAGCGGACAAAACATTCAGTACTTC	CASSQASGQNIQYF
.	TRBJ2-1	.	TRBV6-1	13	TGTGCCAGCAGTGAAGTCCCGGGACCCGAGCAGTTCTTC	CASSEVPGPEQFF
TRBD1	TRBJ2-3	.	TRBV11-2	15	TGTGCCAGCAGCGTACGACAGGGTTTCACAGATACGCAGTATTTT	CASSVRQGFTDTQYF
TRBD1	TRBJ1-5	.	TRBV29-1	15	TGCAGCGTCGCGGGAGGGACAGATAGCAATCAGCCCCAGCATTTT	CSVAGGTDSNQPQHF
TRBD2	TRBJ2-1	.	TRBV20-1	10	TGCAGTAGCGGGGGCAATGAGCAGTTCTTC	CSSGGNEQFF
TRBD1	TRBJ1-2	.	TRBV6-5	14	TGTGCCAGCATTACGACAGGGGGGGCCTATGGCTACACCTTC	CASITTGGAYGYTF
.	TRBJ1-2	.	TRBV6-5	10	TGTGCCAGCAGGGACCCAATCCACACCTTC	CASRDPIHTF
.	TRBJ2-1	.	TRBV18	15	TGTGCCAGCTCACCAGGGGCCACCCGGGGCAATGAGCAGTTCTTC	CASSPGATRGNEQFF
.	TRBJ2-1	.	TRBV5-4	15	TGTGCCAGCAGCCTCGACTATGGTTCTTACAATGAGCAGTTCTTC	CASSLDYGSYNEQFF
.	TRBJ2-2	.	TRBV19	16	TGTGCCAGTAGGAAGCCCAGGTCCCGACAGGCCGGGGAGCTGTTTTTT	CASRKPRSRQAGELFF
.	TRBJ2-3	.	TRBV5-4	14	TGTGCCAGCAACTCATTGGACCGCGGGGATACGCAGTATTTT	CASNSLDRGDTQYF
.	TRBJ2-5	.	TRBV9	13	TGTGCCAGCAGCGTAGACATCGGAGAGACCCAGTACTTC	CASSVDIGETQYF
TRBD2	TRBJ2-7	.	TRBV10-3	15	TGTGCCATCAGTGAATCTAGCGGCCCCTCCTACGAGCAGTACTTC	CAISESSGPSYEQYF
.	TRBJ1-4	.	TRBV2	14	TGTGCCAGCAGCGGGACTGCAACTAATGAAAAACTGTTTTTT	CASSGTATNEKLFF
TRBD1	TRBJ2-3	.	TRBV18	15	TGTGCCAGCTCGACGACAGGGGCTTTCACAGATACGCAGTATTTT	CASSTTGAFTDTQYF
.	TRBJ2-1	.	TRBV7-2	15	TGTGCCAGCAGCTTAGCCTTCAGACAGAACAATGAGCAGTTCTTC	CASSLAFRQNNEQFF
TRBD2	TRBJ2-5	.	TRBV19	17	TGTGCCAGTAGTAAACTAGCGGGAGGCCCCATTGGAGAGACCCAGTACTTC	CASSKLAGGPIGETQYF
TRBD1	TRBJ2-7	once	TRBV19	14	TGTGCCAGTAGTACTGGACAGGGCGCCTACGAGCAGTACTTC	CASSTGQGAYEQYF
.	TRBJ2-5	.	TRBV2	11	TGTGCCAGCGGACGTGGGGAGACCCAGTACTTC	CASGRGETQYF
TRBD2	TRBJ2-1	.	TRBV24-1	15	TGTGCCACCAGTGGGACTAGCGGAGCAAGGAATGAGCAGTTCTTC	CATSGTSGARNEQFF
TRBD1	TRBJ2-7	.	TRBV14	16	TGTGCCAGCAGCCAAAAAGGGACAGGGGGTCGGTACGAGCAGTACTTC	CASSQKGTGGRYEQYF
TRBD1	TRBJ2-1	.	TRBV4-3	18	TGCACCAGCAGCCAATCTCCAACGGACAGGAGCTCCTACAATGAGCAGTTCTTC	CTSSQSPTDRSSYNEQFF
.	TRBJ2-3	.	TRBV28	17	TGTGCCAGCAGAATTAACCCGGGGCTTGTTGGCACAGATACGCAGTATTTT	CASRINPGLVGTDTQYF
TRBD2	TRBJ2-5	once	TRBV10-3	16	TGTGCCATGCGGGGGGGGCCTAGCGGGGACCAAGAGACCCAGTACTTC	CAMRGGPSGDQETQYF
.	TRBJ2-7	once	TRBV7-6	14	TGTGCCAGCAGCTCACAAAGGGGAGTCGGGGAGCAGTACTTC	CASSSQRGVGEQYF
TRBD2	TRBJ2-2	.	TRBV10-1	14	TGCGCCAGCCTCACGGGAGGGTTCACCGGGGAGCTGTTTTTT	CASLTGGFTGELFF
.	TRBJ2-1	.	TRBV9	16	TGTGCCAGCAGCGGTAGAGTAAAGGGGGGTGATAATGAGCAGTTCTTC	CASSGRVKGGDNEQFF
.	TRBJ2-7	.	TRBV16	16	TGTGCCAGCAGCCAATTATCCAGGACCCCCAGAGACGAGCAGTACTTC	CASSQLSRTPRDEQYF
TRBD1	TRBJ2-5	.	TRBV4-3	15	TGCGCCAGCAGCCAAGAAGACAGGGGAGAAGAGACCCAGTACTTC	CASSQEDRGEETQYF
.	TRBJ1-5	.	TRBV18	15	TGTGCCAGCTCACCACCGGAGGGATCCAATCAGCCCCAGCATTTT	CASSPPEGSNQPQHF
TRBD2	TRBJ2-1	.	TRBV7-9	14	TGTGCCAGCAGCCCTACCGGGACTAGTTTCGAGCAGTTCTTC	CASSPTGTSFEQFF
.	TRBJ2-1	.	TRBV11-2	14	TGTGCCAGCAGGGGGGGAAGCTCCTACAATGAGCAGTTCTTC	CASRGGSSYNEQFF
.	TRBJ2-5	.	TRBV24-1	14	TGTGCCACCAGTGATTCAAGGGGTGTTGAGACCCAGTACTTC	CATSDSRGVETQYF
.	TRBJ1-5	.	TRBV27	15	TGTGCCAGCAGTTTAGTAAGGGGAGGAGGTCAGCCCCAGCATTTT	CASSLVRGGGQPQHF
.	TRBJ2-1	.	TRBV6-4	13	TGTGCCAGCAGTCTGTCTCCTTACAATGAGCAGTTCTTC	CASSLSPYNEQFF